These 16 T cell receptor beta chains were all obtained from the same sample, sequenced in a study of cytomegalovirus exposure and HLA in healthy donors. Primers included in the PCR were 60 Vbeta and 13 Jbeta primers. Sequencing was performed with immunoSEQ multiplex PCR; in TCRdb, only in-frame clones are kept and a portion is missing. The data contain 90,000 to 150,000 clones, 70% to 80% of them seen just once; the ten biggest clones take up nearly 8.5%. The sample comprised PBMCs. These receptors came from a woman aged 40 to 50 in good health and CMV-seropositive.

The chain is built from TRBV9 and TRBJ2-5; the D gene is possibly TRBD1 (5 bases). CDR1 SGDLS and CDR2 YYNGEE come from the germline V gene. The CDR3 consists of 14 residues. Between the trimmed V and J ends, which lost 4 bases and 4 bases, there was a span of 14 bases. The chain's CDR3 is CASSHPQGLETQYF. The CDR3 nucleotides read TGTGCCAGCAGCCATCCTCAGGGTCTAGAGACCCAGTACTTC. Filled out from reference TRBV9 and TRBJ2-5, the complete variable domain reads DSGVTQTPKHLITATGQRVTLRCSPRSGDLSVYWYQQSLDQGLQFLIQYYNGEERAKGNILERFSAQQFPDLHSELNLSSLELGDSALYFCASSHPQGLETQYFGPGTRLLVL.

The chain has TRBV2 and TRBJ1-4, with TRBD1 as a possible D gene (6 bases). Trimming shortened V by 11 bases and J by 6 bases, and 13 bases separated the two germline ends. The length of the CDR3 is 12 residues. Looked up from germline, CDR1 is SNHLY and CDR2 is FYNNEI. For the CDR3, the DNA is TGTGCCGGAAACAGGGACGATGAAAAACTGTTTTTT. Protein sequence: CAGNRDDEKLFF. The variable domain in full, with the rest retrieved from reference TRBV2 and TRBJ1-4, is EPEVTQTPSHQVTQMGQEVILRCVPISNHLYFYWYRQILGQKVEFLVSFYNNEISEKSEIFDDQFSVERPDGSNFTLKIRSTKLEDSAMYFCAGNRDDEKLFFGSGTQLSVL.

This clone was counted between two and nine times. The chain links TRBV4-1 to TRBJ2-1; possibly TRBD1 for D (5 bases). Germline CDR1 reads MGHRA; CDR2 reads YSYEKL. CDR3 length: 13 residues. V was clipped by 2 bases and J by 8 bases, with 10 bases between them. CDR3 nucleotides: TGCGCCAGCAGCCAACTCGCAGGGTATGAGCAGTTCTTC. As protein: CASSQLAGYEQFF.

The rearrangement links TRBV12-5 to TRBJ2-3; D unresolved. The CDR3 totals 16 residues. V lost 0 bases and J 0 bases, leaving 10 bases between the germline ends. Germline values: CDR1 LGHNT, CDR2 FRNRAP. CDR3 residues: CASGLVLRRSTDTQYF. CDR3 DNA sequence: TGTGCTAGTGGTTTGGTACTAAGGCGGAGCACAGATACGCAGTATTTT.

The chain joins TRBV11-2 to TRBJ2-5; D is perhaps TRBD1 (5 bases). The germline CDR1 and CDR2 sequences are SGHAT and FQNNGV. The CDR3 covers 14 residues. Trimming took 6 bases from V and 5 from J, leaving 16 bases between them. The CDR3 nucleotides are TGTGCCAGCAGTTTAACCCACAGGCTCGAGACCCAGTACTTC. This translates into CASSLTHRLETQYF. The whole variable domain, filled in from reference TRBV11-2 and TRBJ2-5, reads EAGVAQSPRYKIIEKRQSVAFWCNPISGHATLYWYQQILGQGPKLLIQFQNNGVVDDSQLPKDRFSAERLKGVDSTLKIQPAKLEDSAVYLCASSLTHRLETQYFGPGTRLLVL.

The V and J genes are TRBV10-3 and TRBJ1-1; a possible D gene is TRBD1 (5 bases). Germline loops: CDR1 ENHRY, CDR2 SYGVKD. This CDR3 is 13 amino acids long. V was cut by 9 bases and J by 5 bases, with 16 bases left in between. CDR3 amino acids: CAMAKQKGTEAFF. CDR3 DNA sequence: TGTGCCATGGCCAAACAAAAGGGGACTGAAGCTTTCTTT.

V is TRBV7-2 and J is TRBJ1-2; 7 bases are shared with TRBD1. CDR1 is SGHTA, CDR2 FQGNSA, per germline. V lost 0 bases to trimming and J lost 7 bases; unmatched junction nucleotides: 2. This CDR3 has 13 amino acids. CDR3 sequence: CASSLAQGGGYTF. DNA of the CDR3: TGTGCCAGCAGCTTAGCGCAGGGGGGTGGCTACACCTTC.

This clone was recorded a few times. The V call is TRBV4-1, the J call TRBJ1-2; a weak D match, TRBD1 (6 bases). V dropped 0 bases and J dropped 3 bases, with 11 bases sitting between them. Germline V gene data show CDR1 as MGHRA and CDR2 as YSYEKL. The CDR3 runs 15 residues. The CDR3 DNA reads TGCGCCAGCAGCCAAGATCTTCAGGGGCACTATGGCTACACCTTC. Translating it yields CASSQDLQGHYGYTF.

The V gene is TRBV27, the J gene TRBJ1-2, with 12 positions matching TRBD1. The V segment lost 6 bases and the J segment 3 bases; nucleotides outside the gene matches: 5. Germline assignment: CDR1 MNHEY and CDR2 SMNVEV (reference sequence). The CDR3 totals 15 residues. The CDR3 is CASSRDRGQDYGYTF. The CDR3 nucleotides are TGTGCCAGCAGCCGGGACAGGGGGCAAGACTATGGCTACACCTTC.

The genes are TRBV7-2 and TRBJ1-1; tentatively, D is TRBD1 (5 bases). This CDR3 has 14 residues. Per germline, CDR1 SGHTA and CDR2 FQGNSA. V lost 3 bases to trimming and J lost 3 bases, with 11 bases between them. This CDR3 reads CASSFQGWDTEAFF. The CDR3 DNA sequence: TGTGCCAGCAGCTTTCAGGGCTGGGACACTGAAGCTTTCTTT.

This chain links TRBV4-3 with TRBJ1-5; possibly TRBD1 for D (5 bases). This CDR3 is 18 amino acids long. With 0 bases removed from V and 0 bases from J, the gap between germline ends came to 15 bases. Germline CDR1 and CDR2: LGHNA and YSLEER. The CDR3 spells CASSQDLAGRGSNQPQHF. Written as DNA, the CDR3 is TGCGCCAGCAGCCAAGATTTGGCAGGGCGAGGTAGCAATCAGCCCCAGCATTTT.

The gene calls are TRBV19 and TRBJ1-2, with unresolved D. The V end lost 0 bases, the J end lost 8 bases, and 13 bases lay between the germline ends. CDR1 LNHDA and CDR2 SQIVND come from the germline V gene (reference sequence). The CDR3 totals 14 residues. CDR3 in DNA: TGTGCCAGTAGTATAGATCCGGGTCGTCAAGGCTACACCTTC. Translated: CASSIDPGRQGYTF.

CDR3 region: CASSFMSLNTIYF. The CDR3 DNA sequence: TGTGCCAGCAGCTTCATGAGCTTGAACACCATATATTTT. V is TRBV7-2 and J is TRBJ1-3; D not resolved. The ends were cut back, 3 bases at V and 7 bases at J, with 10 bases in the middle. The CDR3 has 13 amino acids. Germline V CDR1 and CDR2: SGHTA, FQGNSA.

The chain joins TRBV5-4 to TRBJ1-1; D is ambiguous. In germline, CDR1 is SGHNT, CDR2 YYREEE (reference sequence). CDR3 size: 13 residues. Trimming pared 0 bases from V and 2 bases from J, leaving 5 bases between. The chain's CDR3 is CASSLGRNTEAFF. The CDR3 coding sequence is TGTGCCAGCAGCTTGGGCAGAAACACTGAAGCTTTCTTT.

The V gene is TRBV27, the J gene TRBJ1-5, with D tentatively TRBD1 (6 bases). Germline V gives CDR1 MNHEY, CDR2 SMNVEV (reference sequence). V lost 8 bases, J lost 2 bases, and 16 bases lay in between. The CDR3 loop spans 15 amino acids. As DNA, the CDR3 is TGTGCCAGCCGACAATCAGGGGAGCGCAATCAGCCCCAGCATTTT. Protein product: CASRQSGERNQPQHF.

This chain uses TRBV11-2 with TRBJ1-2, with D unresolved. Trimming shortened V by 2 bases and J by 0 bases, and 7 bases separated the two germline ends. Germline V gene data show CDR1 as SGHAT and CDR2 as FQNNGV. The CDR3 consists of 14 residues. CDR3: CASSLSYANYGYTF. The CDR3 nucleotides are TGTGCCAGCAGCTTAAGCTATGCTAACTATGGCTACACCTTC.